A selection of T cell receptor beta chains follows, all from one sample in a study of blood T cell repertoires in COVID-19. Clones were read by immunoSEQ multiplex PCR, and TCRdb kept only the in-frame ones, dropping some. The data contain approximately 300,000 clones, 80% to 90% of them singletons. The sequencing sample was made of peripheral blood. These receptor sequences come from a man aged 18 to 29 who had recovered from COVID-19. Each CDR3 is given with its conserved first and last residue. D genes are given only for firm matches. Size tells how often a clone was seen (once, few, many) or the class of an expanded clone, and some rows leave it out.

CDR3 protein,CDR3 DNA,D gene,V gene,J gene,clone size
CASSLGGNTEAFF,TGTGCCAGCAGTTTAGGAGGGAACACTGAAGCTTTCTTT,NA,TRBV12-3/TRBV12-4,TRBJ1-1,NA
CASGVGTRGDYGYTF,TGTGCCAGCGGAGTAGGCACCAGGGGGGACTATGGCTACACCTTC,TRBD1,TRBV5-6,TRBJ1-2,NA
CAISEGGRHNNEQFF,TGTGCCATCAGTGAGGGTGGGAGGCATAACAATGAGCAGTTCTTC,NA,TRBV10-3,TRBJ2-1,NA
CASSSPGQGNTEAFF,TGTGCCAGCAGCTCCCCGGGACAGGGGAACACTGAAGCTTTCTTT,TRBD1,TRBV13,TRBJ1-1,NA
CASSYGSEQFF,TGTGCCAGCAGCTACGGGAGTGAGCAGTTCTTC,NA,TRBV5-6,TRBJ2-1,NA
CASSRSGGAGGNEQFF,TGTGCCAGCAGTCGTAGCGGGGGGGCCGGAGGCAATGAGCAGTTCTTC,TRBD2,TRBV6-2/TRBV6-3,TRBJ2-1,NA
CASSIGVGMRGYTF,TGTGCCAGTAGTATAGGAGTCGGAATGAGGGGCTACACCTTC,NA,TRBV19,TRBJ1-2,NA
CASSSSTGLTEAFF,TGTGCCAGCAGCTCCTCGACAGGGCTCACTGAAGCTTTCTTT,TRBD1,TRBV7-8,TRBJ1-1,NA
CASSYSLAGFTDTQYF,TGTGCCAGCAGTTACTCTCTAGCGGGATTCACAGATACGCAGTATTTT,TRBD2,TRBV6-5,TRBJ2-3,once
CASSLLEAFF,TGTGCCAGCAGCTTGTTAGAAGCTTTCTTT,NA,TRBV5-8,TRBJ1-1,NA
CASSYSISHIHGVFF,TGTGCCAGCAGTTACTCGATCTCGCACATCCATGGAGTGTTTTTT,NA,TRBV6-6,TRBJ1-4,NA
CASSPGLAFGTDTQYF,TGTGCCAGCAGCCCCGGACTAGCGTTCGGCACAGATACGCAGTATTTT,TRBD2,TRBV7-3,TRBJ2-3,NA
CASSFARGRDYGYTF,TGTGCCAGCAGCTTCGCCAGGGGGCGCGACTATGGCTACACCTTC,TRBD1,TRBV5-4,TRBJ1-2,NA
CASSRTSGKETQYF,TGTGCCAGCAGCCGGACTAGCGGGAAAGAGACCCAGTACTTC,TRBD2,TRBV5-6,TRBJ2-5,NA
CASSVQGNYGYTF,TGTGCCAGCAGCGTACAGGGTAACTATGGCTACACCTTC,NA,TRBV5-6,TRBJ1-2,NA
CASSAGTASYEQYF,TGCGCCAGCAGCGCCGGGACAGCCTCCTACGAGCAGTACTTC,TRBD1,TRBV5-1,TRBJ2-7,once
CASSSPSNNEQFF,TGCGCCAGCAGCTCCCCGTCTAACAATGAGCAGTTCTTC,NA,TRBV5-1,TRBJ2-1,NA
CASSVGEGNTIYF,TGTGCCAGCAGCGTAGGAGAGGGAAACACCATATATTTT,NA,TRBV9,TRBJ1-3,NA
CASSLSRSGGYNSPLHF,TGTGCCAGCAGTTTATCGAGATCAGGGGGATACAATTCACCCCTCCACTTT,TRBD1,TRBV27,TRBJ1-6,NA
CASSRGGWTEAFF,TGTGCCAGCAGCCGGGGGGGCTGGACTGAAGCTTTCTTT,NA,TRBV3-1/TRBV3-2,TRBJ1-1,NA
CASTRAGGVQETQYF,TGTGCCAGCACGCGGGCGGGAGGGGTCCAAGAGACCCAGTACTTC,TRBD2,TRBV7-2,TRBJ2-5,NA
CASSLAGSEAFF,TGCGCCAGCAGCCTGGCGGGGTCTGAAGCTTTCTTT,NA,TRBV5-1,TRBJ1-1,NA
CASSLGQGTNYGYTF,TGTGCCAGTAGTCTCGGACAGGGGACCAACTATGGCTACACCTTC,TRBD1,TRBV19,TRBJ1-2,NA
CASTWRAGVMNEQFF,TGTGCCAGCACCTGGAGGGCGGGAGTGATGAATGAGCAGTTCTTC,TRBD2,TRBV27,TRBJ2-1,NA
CASSLDRAATNEKLFF,TGTGCCAGCAGTTTGGACAGGGCCGCAACTAATGAAAAACTGTTTTTT,TRBD1,TRBV6-5,TRBJ1-4,NA
CASSQDVQGEAFF,TGTGCCAGCAGCCAAGACGTGCAGGGGGAAGCTTTCTTT,NA,TRBV3-1/TRBV3-2,TRBJ1-1,NA
CASSLSGTEGQPQHF,TGTGCCAGCAGTTTATCGGGGACAGAGGGCCAGCCCCAGCATTTT,TRBD1,TRBV27,TRBJ1-5,NA
CASSLRQGIHYGYTF,TGCGCCAGCAGCCTTAGACAGGGAATCCACTATGGCTACACCTTC,TRBD1,TRBV4-3,TRBJ1-2,NA
CASSLGLQGVRMNTEAFF,TGCGCCAGCAGCCTCGGGCTCCAGGGGGTTAGGATGAACACTGAAGCTTTCTTT,TRBD1,TRBV5-1,TRBJ1-1,NA
CASSIGGRDTGELFF,TGTGCCAGTAGTATAGGCGGGAGGGACACCGGGGAGCTGTTTTTT,TRBD2,TRBV19,TRBJ2-2,NA
CASSLRQFTEAFF,TGTGCCAGCAGTTTGCGCCAATTCACTGAAGCTTTCTTT,NA,TRBV6-5,TRBJ1-1,NA
CALSWTGLSAGYTF,TGTGCCCTATCATGGACAGGACTTTCCGCTGGCTACACCTTC,TRBD1,TRBV6-5,TRBJ1-2,NA
CASSGGQFQETQYF,TGCGCCAGCAGCGGAGGACAGTTCCAAGAGACCCAGTACTTC,NA,TRBV4-1,TRBJ2-5,NA
CASSAPGTGPSGYTF,TGTGCCAGCAGCGCCCCCGGGACAGGGCCGTCGGGCTACACCTTC,TRBD1,TRBV7-9,TRBJ1-2,once
CASSLGSGGNTEAFF,TGCGCCAGCAGCTTGGGGTCGGGAGGGAACACTGAAGCTTTCTTT,NA,TRBV5-1,TRBJ1-1,NA
CSARGDSEQYF,TGCAGTGCTAGGGGGGACTCCGAGCAGTACTTC,NA,TRBV20-1,TRBJ2-7,NA
CASSFDSSSYEQYF,TGTGCCAGCAGCTTTGACAGTTCCTCCTACGAGCAGTACTTC,NA,TRBV5-5,TRBJ2-7,NA
CASSLWGGSNQPQHF,TGTGCCAGCAGTTTATGGGGAGGGAGCAATCAGCCCCAGCATTTT,NA,TRBV27,TRBJ1-5,few
CASSAYWGGDNEQFF,TGTGCCAGCAGCGCCTACTGGGGGGGGGACAATGAGCAGTTCTTC,TRBD2,TRBV9,TRBJ2-1,NA
CASSTGGYEQYF,TGTGCCAGCAGCACAGGTGGCTACGAGCAGTACTTC,NA,TRBV7-2,TRBJ2-7,NA
CASSYDSNQPQHF,TGTGCCAGCTCCTATGATTCCAATCAGCCCCAGCATTTT,NA,TRBV18,TRBJ1-5,NA
CASSSQGLAGSYEQYF,TGCGCCAGCAGCTCTCAGGGACTAGCGGGATCCTACGAGCAGTACTTC,TRBD2,TRBV5-1,TRBJ2-7,NA
CASSLGQGGMSYGYTF,TGTGCCAGCAGCTTAGGACAGGGGGGTATGAGCTATGGCTACACCTTC,TRBD1,TRBV7-3,TRBJ1-2,few
CTSSPRAGWNQETQYF,TGCACCAGCAGCCCGCGAGCAGGTTGGAATCAAGAGACCCAGTACTTC,NA,TRBV1,TRBJ2-5,NA
CASSLKGPSNTGELFF,TGTGCCAGCAGTTTGAAGGGGCCCTCGAACACCGGGGAGCTGTTTTTT,NA,TRBV27,TRBJ2-2,NA
CASSPGGSPKWYEQYF,TGTGCCAGCTCACCGGGCGGGAGTCCTAAGTGGTACGAGCAGTACTTC,TRBD2,TRBV18,TRBJ2-7,NA